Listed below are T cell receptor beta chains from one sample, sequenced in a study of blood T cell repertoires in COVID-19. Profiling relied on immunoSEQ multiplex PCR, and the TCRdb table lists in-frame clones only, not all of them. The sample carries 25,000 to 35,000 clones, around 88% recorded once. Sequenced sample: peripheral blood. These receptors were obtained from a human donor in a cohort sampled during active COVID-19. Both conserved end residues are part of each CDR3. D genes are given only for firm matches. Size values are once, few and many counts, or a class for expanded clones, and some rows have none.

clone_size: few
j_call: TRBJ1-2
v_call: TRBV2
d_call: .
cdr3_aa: CARKSDYGYTF
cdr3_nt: TGTGCCAGGAAGTCAGACTATGGCTACACCTTC

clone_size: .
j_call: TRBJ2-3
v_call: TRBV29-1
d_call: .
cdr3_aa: CSVAAGAADTQYF
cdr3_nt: TGCAGCGTTGCTGCGGGGGCGGCAGATACGCAGTATTTT

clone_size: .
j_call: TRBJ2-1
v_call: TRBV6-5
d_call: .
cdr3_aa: CASRRTVDEQFF
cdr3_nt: TGTGCCAGCAGGCGGACAGTGGATGAGCAGTTCTTC

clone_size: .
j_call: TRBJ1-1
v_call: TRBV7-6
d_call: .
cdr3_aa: CASSLADTGRGAFF
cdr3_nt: TGTGCCAGCAGCTTAGCAGACACGGGTCGGGGAGCTTTCTTT

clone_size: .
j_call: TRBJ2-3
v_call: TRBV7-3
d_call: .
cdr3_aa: CASSLSGGSADTQYF
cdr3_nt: TGTGCCAGCAGCTTAAGTGGGGGCTCCGCAGATACGCAGTATTTT

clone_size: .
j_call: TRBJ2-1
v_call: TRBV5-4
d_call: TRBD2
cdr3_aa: CASSLLAGGLNEQFF
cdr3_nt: TGTGCCAGCAGCTTGCTAGCGGGGGGGTTAAATGAGCAGTTCTTC

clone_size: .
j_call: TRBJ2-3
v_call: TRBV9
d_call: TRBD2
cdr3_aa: CASSVGLAGGIQYTQYF
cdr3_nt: TGTGCCAGCAGCGTGGGACTAGCGGGGGGCATACAATATACGCAGTATTTT

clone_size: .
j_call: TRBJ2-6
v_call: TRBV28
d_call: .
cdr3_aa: CASSSPLSGANVLTF
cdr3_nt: TGTGCCAGCAGTTCCCCCCTCTCTGGGGCCAACGTCCTGACTTTC

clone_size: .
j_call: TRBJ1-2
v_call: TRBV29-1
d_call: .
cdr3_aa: CSAQKVAYGYTF
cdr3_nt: TGCAGCGCCCAAAAGGTAGCCTATGGCTACACCTTC

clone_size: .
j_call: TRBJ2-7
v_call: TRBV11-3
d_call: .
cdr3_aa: CASSSGGRTYF
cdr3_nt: TGTGCCAGCAGCTCCGGAGGCCGTACGTACTTC

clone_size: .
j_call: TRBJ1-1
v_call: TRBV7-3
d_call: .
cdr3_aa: CASSLSGLRNTEAFF
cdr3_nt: TGTGCCAGCAGCCTCTCGGGACTCAGGAACACTGAAGCTTTCTTT

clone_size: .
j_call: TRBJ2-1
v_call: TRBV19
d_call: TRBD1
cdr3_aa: CASTSGGYNEQFF
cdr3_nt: TGTGCCAGTACCTCAGGGGGCTACAATGAGCAGTTCTTC

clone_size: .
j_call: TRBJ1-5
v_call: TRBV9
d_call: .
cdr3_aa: CASSVAPGGNQPQHF
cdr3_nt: TGTGCCAGCAGCGTCGCCCCAGGGGGCAATCAGCCCCAGCATTTT

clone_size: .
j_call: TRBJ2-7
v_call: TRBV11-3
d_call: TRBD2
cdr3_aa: CASSEGAGRSYEQYF
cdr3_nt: TGTGCCAGCAGCGAAGGAGCGGGGAGATCCTACGAGCAGTACTTC

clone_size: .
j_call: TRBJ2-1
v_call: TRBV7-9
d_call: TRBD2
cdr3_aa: CASSRGLAEYNEQFF
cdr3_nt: TGTGCCAGCAGCCGGGGACTAGCGGAGTACAATGAGCAGTTCTTC

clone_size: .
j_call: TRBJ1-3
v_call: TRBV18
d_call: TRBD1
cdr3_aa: CASSARQGSGNTIYF
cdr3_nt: TGTGCCAGCTCAGCAAGACAGGGGTCCGGAAACACCATATATTTT

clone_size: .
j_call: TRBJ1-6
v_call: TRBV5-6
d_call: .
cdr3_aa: CASSTPREGRSPLHF
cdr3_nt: TGTGCCAGCAGCACTCCGAGGGAGGGGCGTTCACCCCTCCACTTT

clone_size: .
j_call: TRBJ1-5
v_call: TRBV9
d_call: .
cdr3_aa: CASSVGPTGSQPQHF
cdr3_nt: TGTGCCAGCAGCGTAGGCCCTACAGGGAGTCAGCCCCAGCATTTT

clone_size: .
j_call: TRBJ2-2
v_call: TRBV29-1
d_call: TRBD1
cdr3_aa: CSVRTGAGELFF
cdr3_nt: TGCAGCGTAAGGACAGGGGCCGGGGAGCTGTTTTTT

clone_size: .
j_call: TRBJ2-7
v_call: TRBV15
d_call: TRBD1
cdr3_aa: CATSRGGGQGLREQYF
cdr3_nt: TGTGCCACCAGCAGAGGGGGAGGACAGGGTTTGCGAGAGCAGTACTTC

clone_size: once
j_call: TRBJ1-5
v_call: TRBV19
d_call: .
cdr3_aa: CASSPQGYEAQHF
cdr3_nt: TGTGCCAGTAGTCCGCAGGGTTACGAGGCCCAGCATTTT

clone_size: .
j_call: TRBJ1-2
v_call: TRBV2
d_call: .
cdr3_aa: CASSVEGTYGYTF
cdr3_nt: TGTGCCAGCAGTGTTGAGGGAACGTATGGCTACACCTTC

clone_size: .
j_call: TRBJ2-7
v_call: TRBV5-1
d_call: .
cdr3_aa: CASSLGTPTVRYEQYF
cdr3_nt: TGCGCCAGCAGCTTAGGGACACCTACAGTCCGCTACGAGCAGTACTTC

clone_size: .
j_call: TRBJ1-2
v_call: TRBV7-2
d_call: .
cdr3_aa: CASSFRAPTYGYTF
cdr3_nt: TGTGCCAGCAGCTTCAGGGCCCCGACCTATGGCTACACCTTC

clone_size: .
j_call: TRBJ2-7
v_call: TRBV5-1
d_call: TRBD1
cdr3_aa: CASSLAEDRGSYEQYF
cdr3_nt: TGCGCCAGCAGCTTGGCGGAGGACAGGGGATCCTACGAGCAGTACTTC

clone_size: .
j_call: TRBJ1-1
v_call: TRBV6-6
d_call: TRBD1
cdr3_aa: CASILGQGKNTEAFF
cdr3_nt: TGTGCCAGCATCCTAGGACAGGGGAAGAACACTGAAGCTTTCTTT

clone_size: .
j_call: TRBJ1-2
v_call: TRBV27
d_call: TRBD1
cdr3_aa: CASSLRPGGGYTF
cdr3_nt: TGTGCCAGCAGTTTACGACCAGGGGGTGGCTACACCTTC

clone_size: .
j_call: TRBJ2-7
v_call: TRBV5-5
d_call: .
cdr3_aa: CASSFFPGGQYEQYF
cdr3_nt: TGTGCCAGCAGCTTCTTCCCAGGGGGGCAGTACGAGCAGTACTTC

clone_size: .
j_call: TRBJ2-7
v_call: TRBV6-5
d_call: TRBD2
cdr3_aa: CASSRGGAYEQYF
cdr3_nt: TGTGCCAGCAGTCGCGGGGGGGCCTACGAGCAGTACTTC

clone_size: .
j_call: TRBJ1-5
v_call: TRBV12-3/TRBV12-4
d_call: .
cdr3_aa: CASGGGQPQHF
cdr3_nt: TGTGCCTCGGGGGGAGGTCAGCCCCAGCATTTT

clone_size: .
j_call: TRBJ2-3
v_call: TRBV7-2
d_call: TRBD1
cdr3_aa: CASSFDRVRDTQYF
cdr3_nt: TGTGCCAGCAGCTTTGACAGGGTACGAGATACGCAGTATTTT

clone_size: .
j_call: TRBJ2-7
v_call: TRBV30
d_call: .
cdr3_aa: CAWSDRVGEQYF
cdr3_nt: TGTGCCTGGAGTGACAGGGTTGGCGAGCAGTACTTC

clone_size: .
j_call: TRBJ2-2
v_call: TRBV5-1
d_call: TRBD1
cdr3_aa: CASSRGQVLPNGELFF
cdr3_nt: TGCGCCAGCAGCCGGGGACAGGTCCTACCGAACGGGGAGCTGTTTTTT

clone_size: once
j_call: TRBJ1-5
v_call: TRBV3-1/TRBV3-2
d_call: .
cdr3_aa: CASSLGTLESNQPQHF
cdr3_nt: TGTGCCAGCAGCCTTGGGACACTGGAAAGCAATCAGCCCCAGCATTTT

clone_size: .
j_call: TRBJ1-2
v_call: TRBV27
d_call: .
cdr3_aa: CASRGGAAAWGYTF
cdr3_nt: TGTGCCAGCAGGGGAGGGGCGGCAGCGTGGGGCTACACCTTC

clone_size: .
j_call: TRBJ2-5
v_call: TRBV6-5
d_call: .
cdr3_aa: CASIGSGETQYF
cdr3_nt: TGTGCCAGCATAGGATCGGGGGAGACCCAGTACTTC

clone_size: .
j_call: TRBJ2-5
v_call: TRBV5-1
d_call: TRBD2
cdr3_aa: CASSSGVGGTQETQYF
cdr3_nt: TGCGCCAGCAGCTCGGGGGTCGGGGGGACCCAAGAGACCCAGTACTTC

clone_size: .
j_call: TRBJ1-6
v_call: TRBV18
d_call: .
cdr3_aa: CASSPEADSPLHF
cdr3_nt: TGTGCCAGCTCACCAGAAGCCGATTCACCCCTCCACTTT

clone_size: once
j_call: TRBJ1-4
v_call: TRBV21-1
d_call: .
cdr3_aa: CASSPTRGVEKLFF
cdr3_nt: TGTGCCAGCAGCCCAACTCGGGGAGTGGAAAAACTGTTTTTT

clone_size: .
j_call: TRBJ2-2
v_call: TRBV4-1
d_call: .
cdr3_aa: CASSQLTGATGELFF
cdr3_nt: TGCGCCAGCAGCCAACTGACAGGAGCCACCGGGGAGCTGTTTTTT

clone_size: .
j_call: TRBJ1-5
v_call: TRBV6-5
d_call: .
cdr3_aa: CASSSAGGNQPQHF
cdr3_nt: TGTGCCAGCAGCTCTGCTGGGGGGAATCAGCCCCAGCATTTT

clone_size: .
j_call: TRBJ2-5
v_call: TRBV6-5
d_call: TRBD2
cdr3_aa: CASKGTSGGATQYF
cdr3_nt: TGTGCCAGCAAGGGGACTAGCGGGGGCGCGACCCAGTACTTC

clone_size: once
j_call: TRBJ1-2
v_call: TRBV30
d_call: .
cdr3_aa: CAWSGQNYGYTF
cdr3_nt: TGTGCCTGGAGTGGACAGAACTATGGCTACACCTTC

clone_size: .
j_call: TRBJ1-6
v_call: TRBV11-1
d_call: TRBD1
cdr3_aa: CASSPRTGADSPLHF
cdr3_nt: TGTGCCAGCAGCCCAAGGACAGGGGCGGACTCACCCCTCCACTTT

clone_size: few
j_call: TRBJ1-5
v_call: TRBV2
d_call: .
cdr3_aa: CASEGQGENQPQHF
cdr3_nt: TGTGCCAGCGAAGGGCAGGGTGAAAATCAGCCCCAGCATTTT

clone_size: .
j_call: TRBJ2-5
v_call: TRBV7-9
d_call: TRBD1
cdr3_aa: CASSLRDRGTLGETQYF
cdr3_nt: TGTGCCAGCAGCTTACGGGACAGGGGGACCCTCGGAGAGACCCAGTACTTC

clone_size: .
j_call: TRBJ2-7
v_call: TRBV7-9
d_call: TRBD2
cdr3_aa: CATGGGLGEQYF
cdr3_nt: TGTGCCACAGGCGGGGGGCTAGGGGAGCAGTACTTC

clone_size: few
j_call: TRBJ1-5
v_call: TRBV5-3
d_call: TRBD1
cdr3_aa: CARSNGQGINQPQHF
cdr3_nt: TGTGCCAGAAGCAACGGACAGGGAATTAATCAGCCCCAGCATTTT

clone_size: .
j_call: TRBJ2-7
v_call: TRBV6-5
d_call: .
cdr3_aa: CASSYSFRGKGSEQYF
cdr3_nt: TGTGCCAGCAGTTACTCTTTTCGGGGTAAAGGATCCGAGCAGTACTTC

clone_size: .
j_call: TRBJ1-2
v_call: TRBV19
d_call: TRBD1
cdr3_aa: CASRPSGTGVHGYTF
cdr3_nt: TGTGCCAGTCGTCCATCTGGGACAGGGGTGCATGGCTACACCTTC

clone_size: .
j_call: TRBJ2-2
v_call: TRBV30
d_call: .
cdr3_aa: CAWGVGGELFF
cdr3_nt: TGTGCCTGGGGGGTCGGCGGGGAGCTGTTTTTT

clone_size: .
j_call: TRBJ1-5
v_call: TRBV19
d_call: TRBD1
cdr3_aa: CASKPGQGNQPQHF
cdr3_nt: TGTGCCAGTAAGCCGGGACAGGGCAATCAGCCCCAGCATTTT

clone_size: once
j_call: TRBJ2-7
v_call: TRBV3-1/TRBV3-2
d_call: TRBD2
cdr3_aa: CASSQGAGGYEQYF
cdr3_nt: TGTGCCAGCAGCCAAGGGGCGGGAGGCTACGAGCAGTACTTC

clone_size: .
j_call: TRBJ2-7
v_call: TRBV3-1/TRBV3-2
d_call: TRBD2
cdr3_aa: CASSQDLAENYEQYF
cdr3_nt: TGTGCCAGCAGCCAAGACCTAGCGGAAAATTACGAGCAGTACTTC

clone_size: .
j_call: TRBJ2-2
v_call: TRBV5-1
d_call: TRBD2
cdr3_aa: CASSLKGGGVSGELFF
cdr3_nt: TGCGCCAGCAGCTTAAAAGGCGGGGGAGTCTCCGGGGAGCTGTTTTTT